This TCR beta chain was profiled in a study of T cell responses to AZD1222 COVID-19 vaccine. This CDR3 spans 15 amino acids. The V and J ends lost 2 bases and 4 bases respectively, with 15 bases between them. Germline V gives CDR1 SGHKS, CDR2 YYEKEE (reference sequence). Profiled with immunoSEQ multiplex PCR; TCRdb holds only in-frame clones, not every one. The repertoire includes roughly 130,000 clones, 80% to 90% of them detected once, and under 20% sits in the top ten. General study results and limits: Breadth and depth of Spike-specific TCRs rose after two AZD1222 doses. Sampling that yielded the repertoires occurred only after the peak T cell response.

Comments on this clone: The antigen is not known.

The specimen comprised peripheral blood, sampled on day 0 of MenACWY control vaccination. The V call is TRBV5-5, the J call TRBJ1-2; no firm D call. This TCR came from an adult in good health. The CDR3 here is CASSLMAAESYGYTF. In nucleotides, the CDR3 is TGTGCCAGCAGCTTAATGGCGGCCGAATCCTATGGCTACACCTTC.